The 29 T cell receptor beta chains below all came from one sample that was sequenced in a study of cytomegalovirus exposure and HLA in healthy donors. Using immunoSEQ multiplex PCR, the repertoire was profiled, and TCRdb retains in-frame clones only, with some absent. The table lists around 220,000 clones, around 88% of them singletons. Sample: PBMCs. The receptors were gathered from a woman under 30 in good health and CMV-seronegative.

The chain uses TRBV9 and TRBJ1-1; maybe TRBD1 (6 bases). Trimming removed 4 bases at V and 1 base at J, with 11 bases between. Germline V gene sequence: CDR1 SGDLS, CDR2 YYNGEE. The CDR3 has 14 amino acids. In DNA, the CDR3 is TGTGCCAGCAGCAAAACGACAGGGAACACTGAAGCTTTCTTT. Amino acids: CASSKTTGNTEAFF.

The chain combines TRBV6-5 with TRBJ2-1; TRBD1 is a possible D gene (6 bases). The V and J ends lost 7 bases and 10 bases respectively, with 14 bases between them. The germline V gene encodes CDR1 MNHEY and CDR2 SVGAGI. The CDR3 length is 12 residues. The CDR3: CASTLPGTEQFF. The DNA for the CDR3 is TGTGCCAGCACCTTACCCGGGACAGAGCAGTTCTTC.

The rearrangement joins TRBV7-3 to TRBJ2-2, with 7 bases identical to TRBD2. Germline V CDR1 and CDR2: SGHTA, FQGTGA. The CDR3 is 16 residues long. Trimming removed 3 bases from V and 6 bases from J; junction bases left unmatched: 10. This CDR3 is CASSFYGGSRSGELFF. Written as DNA, the CDR3 is TGTGCCAGCAGCTTCTACGGCGGGAGTAGGTCCGGGGAGCTGTTTTTT. The full variable domain, in which reference TRBV7-3 and TRBJ2-2 provide the parts outside the CDR3, is GAGVSQTPSNKVTEKGKYVELRCDPISGHTALYWYRQSLGQGPEFLIYFQGTGAADDSGLPNDRFFAVRPEGSVSTLKIQRTERGDSAVYLCASSFYGGSRSGELFFGEGSRLTVL.

This chain links TRBV2 with TRBJ2-5; D remains unclear. Trimming removed 6 bases from V and 5 bases from J, with 7 bases in between. Germline V gene lookup returns CDR1 SNHLY and CDR2 FYNNEI. The CDR3 contains 11 residues. CDR3 region: CASRPSETQYF. CDR3 bases: TGTGCCAGCAGGCCGAGTGAGACCCAGTACTTC. Together with reference TRBV2 and TRBJ2-5, the CDR3 gives the full variable domain: EPEVTQTPSHQVTQMGQEVILRCVPISNHLYFYWYRQILGQKVEFLVSFYNNEISEKSEIFDDQFSVERPDGSNFTLKIRSTKLEDSAMYFCASRPSETQYFGPGTRLLVL.

V gene TRBV20-1 combines with J gene TRBJ2-7; D uncertain. Germline loops: CDR1 DFQATT, CDR2 SNEGSKA (reference sequence). The ends were cut back, 3 bases at V and 11 bases at J, with 11 bases in the middle. This CDR3 comprises 10 residues. The CDR3 DNA reads as TGCAGTGCTAGTCTCGAGAGGAAGTACTTC. Amino acids: CSASLERKYF.

The chain joins TRBV19 to TRBJ2-3; 12 bases line up with TRBD2. Germline values: CDR1 LNHDA, CDR2 SQIVND (reference sequence). The trim removed 0 bases at V and 5 bases at J, leaving 6 bases unmatched. The CDR3 has 17 amino acids. In nucleotides, the CDR3 is TGTGCCAGTAGTATAGACATACTAGCGGGAGGAAGAGATACGCAGTATTTT. Its translation: CASSIDILAGGRDTQYF.

The chain links TRBV4-2 to TRBJ2-1, with 13 bases identical to TRBD2. V lost 1 base to trimming and J lost 1 base; unmatched junction nucleotides: 4. Germline values: CDR1 LGHNA, CDR2 YNFKEQ. The CDR3 spans 18 residues. The CDR3 protein is CASSQGGLAGLSYNEQFF. CDR3 sequence (DNA): TGTGCCAGCAGCCAAGGGGGACTAGCGGGATTATCCTACAATGAGCAGTTCTTC.

V is TRBV4-3 and J is TRBJ2-2; D may be TRBD2 (6 bases). Between the trimmed V and J ends, which lost 3 bases and 4 bases, there was a span of 12 bases. CDR1 and CDR2 from the germline V gene are LGHNA and YSLEER. This CDR3 has 15 amino acids. CDR3 nucleotide sequence: TGCGCCAGCAGCCAGGGGAGGACATTCACCGGGGAGCTGTTTTTT. This sequence encodes CASSQGRTFTGELFF.

The chain has TRBV4-2 and TRBJ1-2; 10 bases map to TRBD1. CDR1 and CDR2 from the germline V gene are LGHNA and YNFKEQ. This CDR3 has 15 amino acids. V gave up 1 base and J gave up 6 bases; unmatched junction bases: 5. CDR3 region: CASSQGGTGVDGYTF. The CDR3 nucleotides are TGTGCCAGCAGCCAAGGGGGGACAGGGGTGGATGGCTACACCTTC.

The V gene is TRBV7-9, the J gene TRBJ2-3; D ambiguous. V was shortened by 4 bases and J by 10 bases, with 18 bases between the two germline ends. The CDR3 has 14 residues. The germline gives CDR1 SEHNR, CDR2 FQNEAQ (reference sequence). CDR3 amino acids: CASSSLPGPFPQYF. In DNA, the CDR3 is TGTGCCAGCAGCTCCCTGCCAGGCCCCTTTCCGCAGTATTTT. The full variable domain, with the rest looked up from reference TRBV7-9 and TRBJ2-3, is DTGVSQNPRHKITKRGQNVTFRCDPISEHNRLYWYRQTLGQGPEFLTYFQNEAQLEKSRLLSDRFSAERPKGSFSTLEIQRTEQGDSAMYLCASSSLPGPFPQYFGPGTRLTVL.

This chain uses TRBV6-4 with TRBJ1-1; possibly TRBD1 for D (5 bases). V was clipped by 6 bases and J by 4 bases, with 12 bases between them. The CDR3 has 13 residues. Germline-derived CDR1 and CDR2 are MRHNA and SNTAGT. In DNA form, the CDR3 reads TGTGCCAGCAGCCAGGGCGTGGGCACTGAAGCTTTCTTT. It codes for CASSQGVGTEAFF.

This clone was counted only a few times. The V gene is TRBV28, the J gene TRBJ1-2; TRBD1 is a possible D gene (6 bases). Germline-derived CDR1 and CDR2 are MDHEN and SYDVKM. The germline V and J ends were trimmed by 2 bases and 2 bases, with 9 bases remaining between them. This CDR3 is built from 14 residues. CDR3 in amino acids: CASSLVTGNYGYTF. The CDR3 region has the DNA TGTGCCAGCAGTTTAGTCACAGGGAACTATGGCTACACCTTC.

CDR3 sequence: CASSYLQGSYNEQFF. The CDR3 coding sequence is TGTGCCAGCAGTTACTTACAGGGATCCTACAATGAGCAGTTCTTC. The chain links TRBV28 to TRBJ2-1, with D perhaps TRBD1 (6 bases). Deletions cut 4 bases from V and 1 base from J, with 11 bases between. The CDR3 loop spans 15 amino acids. Looked up from germline, CDR1 is MDHEN and CDR2 is SYDVKM.

The gene calls are TRBV7-9 and TRBJ1-3; D unclear. V was clipped by 5 bases and J by 9 bases, with 20 bases between them. This CDR3 has 15 amino acids. Germline-derived CDR1 and CDR2 are SEHNR and FQNEAQ (reference sequence). This CDR3 reads CASSPWTATVTTIYF. CDR3 DNA: TGTGCCAGCAGCCCGTGGACTGCTACGGTGACCACCATATATTTT.

The chain carries TRBV2 and TRBJ2-7; 7 nucleotides match TRBD2. Trimming cost V 6 bases and J 2 bases; bases outside gene matches: 7. This CDR3 region has 14 residues. In germline, CDR1 is SNHLY, CDR2 FYNNEI. The CDR3 loop reads CASRGVRETYEQYF. Written as DNA, the CDR3 is TGTGCCAGCAGAGGAGTGCGGGAGACCTACGAGCAGTACTTC.

V is TRBV29-1 and J is TRBJ1-2, with D maybe TRBD1 (6 bases). Trimming shortened V by 6 bases and J by 4 bases, and 15 bases separated the two germline ends. Germline CDR1 SQVTM, CDR2 ANQGSEA. CDR3 length equals 13 residues. This CDR3 is CSVGRDTIYGYTF. Here the CDR3 DNA reads TGCAGCGTCGGACGGGACACCATCTATGGCTACACCTTC.

The genes are TRBV9 and TRBJ2-7; D remains unclear. Trimming removed 0 bases at V and 3 bases at J, with 7 bases between. From germline, CDR1 is SGDLS and CDR2 YYNGEE. CDR3 size: 13 residues. The CDR3 DNA reads as TGTGCCAGCAGCGTAGACAGCCACTACGAGCAGTACTTC. It specifies CASSVDSHYEQYF.

This sequence joins TRBV15 and TRBJ2-7; TRBD1 matches at 9 bases. The CDR3 runs 17 residues. The V gene's germline CDR1 is LNHNV and CDR2 YYDKDF (reference sequence). V shed 0 bases, J shed 3 bases, and the junction held 9 bases outside the gene matches. Here the CDR3 DNA reads TGTGCCACCAGCAGAGATGTATTTCGGGACAGGGTCTACGAGCAGTACTTC. It translates to CATSRDVFRDRVYEQYF.

This rearrangement joins TRBV9 to TRBJ2-1; 10 bases agree with TRBD2. Germline CDR1 is SGDLS and CDR2 is YYNGEE. There are 17 residues in the CDR3. With 0 bases clipped from V and 7 bases from J, the junction kept 10 bases outside the gene matches. CDR3 amino acids: CASSVDLLAGVVNEQFF. CDR3 DNA: TGTGCCAGCAGCGTAGATCTGCTAGCGGGAGTTGTGAATGAGCAGTTCTTC.

The gene calls are TRBV2 and TRBJ2-7; TRBD1 aligns across 7 bases. From germline, CDR1 is SNHLY and CDR2 FYNNEI. Losses at the gene ends were 6 bases for V and 1 base for J; bases not matched to a gene: 9. The CDR3 length is 15 residues. The CDR3 loop is CASRTGQDPSYEQYF. DNA of the CDR3: TGTGCCAGCAGGACCGGACAGGACCCGTCCTACGAGCAGTACTTC.

This clone came up a few times. This sample includes further DNA sequences coding for the same CDR3. This chain joins TRBV28 and TRBJ1-2; D is undetermined. Between the trimmed V and J ends, which lost 5 bases and 4 bases, there was a span of 5 bases. There are 11 residues in the CDR3. Germline lookup yields CDR1 MDHEN and CDR2 SYDVKM. CDR3 in amino acids: CASSPGYGYTF. CDR3 in DNA: TGTGCCAGCAGTCCGGGCTATGGCTACACCTTC.

This chain connects TRBV7-9 to TRBJ2-5; 12 nucleotides align to TRBD2. After removal of 5 bases from V and 2 bases from J, the junction contained 12 bases not matched to a gene. There are 18 residues in the CDR3. The germline V gene encodes CDR1 SEHNR and CDR2 FQNEAQ (reference sequence). CDR3 nucleotide sequence: TGTGCCAGCAGCCCGAGATGGACTAGCGGGGTCCAGCAAGAGACCCAGTACTTC. Amino acid sequence: CASSPRWTSGVQQETQYF.

The V call is TRBV7-2, the J call TRBJ2-1; a possible D gene is TRBD1 (5 bases). This CDR3 is built from 15 residues. Trimming cost V 1 base and J 5 bases, with 12 bases left between them. Per germline, CDR1 SGHTA and CDR2 FQGNSA. CDR3 coding DNA: TGTGCCAGCAGCTTAGGGACAAATCCCAACAATGAGCAGTTCTTC. It specifies CASSLGTNPNNEQFF.

The chain has TRBV5-1 and TRBJ2-2, with D tentatively TRBD2 (6 bases). Deletions cut 0 bases from V and 2 bases from J, with 14 bases between. The CDR3 spans 17 residues. Per germline, CDR1 SGHRS and CDR2 YFSETQ. The DNA for the CDR3 is TGCGCCAGCAGCTTGGACGCGGGGTTACGAAACACCGGGGAGCTGTTTTTT. Its translation is CASSLDAGLRNTGELFF.

The chain links TRBV19 to TRBJ2-7, with TRBD1 matching over 7 bases. V lost 5 bases to trimming and J lost 7 bases; unmatched junction nucleotides: 8. This CDR3 spans 13 amino acids. Germline values: CDR1 LNHDA, CDR2 SQIVND (reference sequence). The CDR3 protein is CASSSGGPGEQYF. Written as DNA, the CDR3 is TGTGCCAGTAGTTCAGGGGGACCAGGGGAGCAGTACTTC.

The chain recombines TRBV4-2 with TRBJ2-3, with D tentatively TRBD2 (5 bases). The germline gives CDR1 LGHNA, CDR2 YNFKEQ. The CDR3 contains 18 residues. V lost 2 bases and J 3 bases, leaving 21 bases between the germline ends. CDR3 nucleotide sequence: TGTGCCAGCAGCCAATATCTTGGTGGGGAGAGAGGAACAGATACGCAGTATTTT. Protein: CASSQYLGGERGTDTQYF.

This sequence joins TRBV5-1 and TRBJ2-7; the match to TRBD2 covers 10 bases. Trimming cost V 0 bases and J 4 bases; bases outside gene matches: 4. The length of the CDR3 is 15 residues. Germline assignment: CDR1 SGHRS and CDR2 YFSETQ. The CDR3 nucleotides are TGCGCCAGCAGCTTGGCTAGCGGGGGAACTTACGAGCAGTACTTC. As protein: CASSLASGGTYEQYF.

The rearrangement uses TRBV7-9 and TRBJ2-3; D ambiguous. V lost 3 bases to trimming and J lost 3 bases, with 4 bases between them. Germline CDR1 is SEHNR and CDR2 is FQNEAQ (reference sequence). The CDR3 length is 12 residues. CDR3 sequence: CASSFGTDTQYF. The DNA of the CDR3 is TGTGCCAGCAGCTTCGGGACAGATACGCAGTATTTT.

This chain uses TRBV28 with TRBJ1-2; the D gene is possibly TRBD1 (5 bases). This CDR3 contains 14 residues. With 3 bases removed from V and 2 bases from J, the gap between germline ends came to 10 bases. The germline V gene encodes CDR1 MDHEN and CDR2 SYDVKM. CDR3 nucleotides: TGTGCCAGCAGTTTCGGGGCGGGGAACTATGGCTACACCTTC. The encoded protein is CASSFGAGNYGYTF.